These 23 T cell receptor beta chains were sequenced from one sample in a study of human T cells and chemical hapten exposure. TCRdb independently ran MiXCR on the RACE reads; one entry per CDR3 protein. Among around 70,000 distinct CDR3 sequences listed, roughly 11% were seen once. Time point reported: patch test 3, about 24 weeks after DPC sensitization. This sample's treatment: therapeutic diphenylcyclopropenone sensitization with weekly scalp DPC. Material: whole blood, obtained in connection with sensitization to the hapten diphenylcyclopropenone (DPC). These receptors were taken from a woman aged 45 to 65 with alopecia areata. Some clones in this sample may be carry-over from other donors' samples.

The CDR3, as DNA: TGTGCCAGCAGCGCAATCGGGGGTTCCTACAATGAGCAGTTCTTC. The encoded protein is CASSAIGGSYNEQFF. This rearrangement joins TRBV2 to TRBJ2-1; weak D call: TRBD2 (6 bases). Germline CDR1 SNHLY, CDR2 FYNNEI. V was cut by 6 bases and J by 1 base, with 13 bases left in between. The CDR3 length is 15 residues.

This chain links TRBV25-1 with TRBJ2-3; no definite D call. Trimming left V 1 base short and J 10 bases short, with 9 bases between. This CDR3 has 12 amino acids. Germline V gives CDR1 MGHDK, CDR2 SYGVNS. The CDR3 coding sequence is TGTGCCAGCAGTGAATCGCTATTGGCGCAGTATTTT. It codes for CASSESLLAQYF.

The table lists this clonotype with many counts. The V and J genes are TRBV11-2 and TRBJ1-1; D remains ambiguous. Germline V CDR1 and CDR2: SGHAT, FQNNGV. CDR3 length: 14 amino acids. Trimming pared 8 bases from V and 5 bases from J, leaving 18 bases between. CDR3: CASSHIGEGTEAFF. CDR3 coding DNA: TGTGCCAGCTCGCACATTGGGGAGGGAACTGAAGCTTTCTTT.

This clonotype appeared a few times. The gene calls are TRBV11-2 and TRBJ1-6, with D maybe TRBD1 (5 bases). Trimming cost V 4 bases and J 10 bases, with 14 bases left between them. The CDR3 runs 14 residues. Per germline, CDR1 SGHAT and CDR2 FQNNGV. The CDR3 DNA reads TGTGCCAGCAGCTCGCATCATGGGGGATCACCCCTCCACTTT. Translated: CASSSHHGGSPLHF. The full variable domain, with the rest looked up from reference TRBV11-2 and TRBJ1-6, is EAGVAQSPRYKIIEKRQSVAFWCNPISGHATLYWYQQILGQGPKLLIQFQNNGVVDDSQLPKDRFSAERLKGVDSTLKIQPAKLEDSAVYLCASSSHHGGSPLHFGNGTRLTVT.

The table lists this clonotype with many counts. The V gene is TRBV3-1, the J gene TRBJ2-7, with D possibly called TRBD1 or TRBD2 (6 bases each). The CDR3 is made up of 13 amino acids. Trimming took off 4 bases at V and 4 bases at J, with 11 bases between the two ends. CDR1 is LGHDT and CDR2 is YNNKEL in the germline V gene (reference sequence). The CDR3 reads CASSLTGRYEQYF. Here the CDR3 DNA reads TGTGCCAGCAGCCTAACAGGGAGGTACGAGCAGTACTTC.

The chain has TRBV28 and TRBJ2-7; 7 bases line up with TRBD2. The germline V gene encodes CDR1 MDHEN and CDR2 SYDVKM. CDR3 size: 13 residues. Losses at the gene ends were 11 bases for V and 2 bases for J; bases not matched to a gene: 9. The CDR3 region is CASLGGITYEQYF. As DNA, the CDR3 is TGTGCCTCACTGGGAGGGATCACCTACGAGCAGTACTTC.

This clonotype came up a few times. The CDR3 protein is CASGIDSANEKLFF. The CDR3 DNA sequence: TGTGCCAGCGGAATTGACAGCGCTAATGAAAAACTGTTTTTT. The J gene is TRBJ1-4, the V gene TRBV6-6; D might be TRBD1 (5 bases). The germline gives CDR1 MNHNY, CDR2 SVGAGI (reference sequence). The CDR3 runs to 14 residues. V lost 8 bases and J lost 3, with 13 bases in between.

The rearrangement joins TRBV3-1 to TRBJ1-4, with unresolved D. There are 12 residues in the CDR3. V was clipped by 2 bases and J by 4 bases, with 2 bases between them. The germline V gene encodes CDR1 LGHDT and CDR2 YNNKEL (reference sequence). The CDR3: CASSQLNEKLFF. In DNA form, the CDR3 reads TGTGCCAGCAGCCAACTTAATGAAAAACTGTTTTTT.

This clonotype came up many times. The CDR3 is CASSYSRRERSYNEQFF. The CDR3 nucleotides are TGTGCCAGCAGTTACTCTCGTCGGGAAAGGTCCTACAATGAGCAGTTCTTC. V gene TRBV6-2 or TRBV6-3 combines with J gene TRBJ2-1; possible D gene TRBD2, 5 bases. From germline, CDR1 is MNHEY and CDR2 SVGEGT. CDR3 length: 17 amino acids. V gave up 0 bases and J gave up 1 base, with 13 bases separating them.

V gene TRBV20-1 combines with J gene TRBJ2-4; D might be TRBD1 or TRBD2, each matching 5 bases. Germline CDR1 reads DFQATT; CDR2 reads SNEGSKA (reference sequence). V lost 5 bases and J 0 bases, leaving 14 bases between the germline ends. The length of the CDR3 is 15 residues. The CDR3 coding sequence is TGCAGTGCTGGCCGGGACGATAGAGCCAAAAACATTCAGTACTTC. This sequence encodes CSAGRDDRAKNIQYF.

This rearrangement joins TRBV12-3 or TRBV12-4 to TRBJ1-2; 12 bases are a match to TRBD1. The CDR3 is made up of 13 amino acids. The V segment lost 4 bases and the J segment 7 bases; nucleotides outside the gene matches: 1. CDR3 coding DNA: TGTGCCAGCAGTTGGGGACAGGGGGCTGGCTACACCTTC. Translated: CASSWGQGAGYTF.

The rearrangement uses TRBV4-3 and TRBJ1-4, with D perhaps TRBD1 (6 bases). Germline assignment: CDR1 LGHNA and CDR2 YSLEER. CDR3 size: 20 residues. V dropped 2 bases and J dropped 0 bases, with 22 bases sitting between them. Written as DNA, the CDR3 is TGCGCCAGCAGCCAAACAGGGCCTAACTTAGATTTTGCAACTAATGAAAAACTGTTTTTT. Translated: CASSQTGPNLDFATNEKLFF.

This clonotype was picked up a small number of times. The V gene is TRBV18, the J gene TRBJ1-4, with a possible D match to TRBD1 (5 bases). This CDR3 is built from 15 residues. The germline V gene encodes CDR1 KGHSH and CDR2 LQKENI. V lost 6 bases and J 5 bases, leaving 16 bases between the germline ends. CDR3 sequence reads: CASSPGGHSNEKLFF. CDR3 nucleotide sequence: TGTGCCAGCTCCCCCGGAGGACACTCGAATGAAAAACTGTTTTTT.

The rearrangement links TRBV2 to TRBJ1-4; no clear D. Trimming cost V 4 bases and J 6 bases, with 6 bases left between them. The CDR3 has 12 residues. Per the germline V gene, CDR1 is SNHLY and CDR2 is FYNNEI. The CDR3 is CASSGTDEKLFF. CDR3 sequence (DNA): TGTGCCAGCAGTGGGACGGATGAAAAACTGTTTTTT.

The table lists this clonotype with many counts. The chain is built from TRBV29-1 and TRBJ2-7; 7 bases align to TRBD2. The CDR3 sequence is 16 residues long. Germline values: CDR1 SQVTM, CDR2 ANQGSEA. The junction had 16 bases not matched to a gene; V was cut back by 6 bases and J by 2 bases. The CDR3 reads CSVLGRQTGGPYEQYF. The CDR3 bases are TGCAGCGTATTGGGCCGCCAGACGGGGGGACCCTACGAGCAGTACTTC.

This clonotype was detected many times. The V and J genes are TRBV7-9 and TRBJ1-2; no clear D gene. This CDR3 comprises 12 residues. From germline, CDR1 is SEHNR and CDR2 FQNEAQ (reference sequence). The V end was cut by 5 bases, the J end by 3 bases, with 7 bases between. The CDR3: CASSGIYYGYTF. CDR3 nucleotide sequence: TGTGCCAGCAGCGGGATCTACTATGGCTACACCTTC.

There are many counts of this clonotype. V is TRBV5-1 and J is TRBJ2-7; 8 nucleotides agree with TRBD1. The CDR3 consists of 15 residues. With 2 bases clipped from V and 0 bases from J, the junction kept 4 bases outside the gene matches. Germline V gives CDR1 SGHRS, CDR2 YFSETQ. The CDR3, as DNA: TGCGCCAGCAGCTTACGGACAGGGAGCTCCTACGAGCAGTACTTC. Its translation is CASSLRTGSSYEQYF.

This clonotype was picked up a small number of times. J is TRBJ1-1 and V is TRBV27, with TRBD1 matching over 12 bases. The trim removed 6 bases at V and 4 bases at J, leaving 12 bases unmatched. CDR3 length equals 17 residues. Looked up from germline, CDR1 is MNHEY and CDR2 is SMNVEV (reference sequence). The CDR3 reads CASSGGQGAQRSTEAFF. In DNA, the CDR3 is TGTGCCAGCAGCGGGGGACAGGGGGCGCAGAGAAGCACTGAAGCTTTCTTT.

This clonotype was picked up one time. The chain employs TRBV4-2 and TRBJ2-3; no definite D call. Germline loops: CDR1 LGHNA, CDR2 YNFKEQ. The CDR3 has 14 amino acids. With 1 base removed from V and 1 base from J, the gap between germline ends came to 6 bases. The CDR3 sequence: CASSQVLGTDTQYF. DNA for the CDR3: TGTGCCAGCAGCCAAGTGTTAGGCACAGATACGCAGTATTTT.

The chain combines TRBV5-1 with TRBJ1-6; TRBD1 matches at 9 bases. This CDR3 is 16 amino acids long. V shed 4 bases, J shed 10 bases, and the junction held 12 bases outside the gene matches. Germline V gene data show CDR1 as SGHRS and CDR2 as YFSETQ. As DNA, the CDR3 is TGCGCCAGCAGCCAAACAGCGGGACAGGGAAACTCACCCCTCCACTTT. Translated: CASSQTAGQGNSPLHF.

The chain has TRBV29-1 and TRBJ2-1, with D possibly being TRBD1 or TRBD2 (5 bases each). Trimming took off 2 bases at V and 4 bases at J, with 12 bases between the two ends. Germline CDR1 is SQVTM and CDR2 is ANQGSEA. The CDR3 has 14 amino acids. The CDR3 DNA sequence: TGCAGCGTTGAAATTGGGGACGGGTACAATGAGCAGTTCTTC. It encodes CSVEIGDGYNEQFF.

The V call is TRBV20-1, the J call TRBJ2-2; unclear D gene. The V gene's germline CDR1 is DFQATT and CDR2 SNEGSKA (reference sequence). There are 13 residues in the CDR3. V lost 0 bases and J 3 bases, leaving 5 bases between the germline ends. In nucleotides, the CDR3 is TGCAGTGCTAGAGATGGGGACACCGGGGAGCTGTTTTTT. This translates into CSARDGDTGELFF.

The sample holds many counts of this clonotype. The V gene is TRBV7-2, the J gene TRBJ1-2; no definite D call. The CDR3 is made up of 15 amino acids. Germline assignment: CDR1 SGHTA and CDR2 FQGNSA. V lost 0 bases and J 4 bases, leaving 12 bases between the germline ends. The CDR3 coding sequence is TGTGCCAGCAGCTTAGCGAGGAGGAGCTCCTATGGCTACACCTTC. Translating gives CASSLARRSSYGYTF.